This TCR beta chain was observed in a study of cytomegalovirus exposure and HLA in healthy donors. Broader study findings: Previous analysis showed most TCR beta V segments were productive about 90% or about 30% of the time.

Notes on this clone: The target antigen is unknown.

Primers: 60 Vbeta forward and 13 Jbeta reverse. Clones were sequenced by immunoSEQ multiplex PCR, and TCRdb holds only the in-frame ones, with some missing. The sample comprises fewer than 250,000 clones, around three quarters of which are singletons, and over 1.5% rests with the top ten. The CDR3 totals 14 residues. Germline V gene data show CDR1 as SGHRS and CDR2 as YFSETQ. The V gene end was trimmed by 3 bases and the J gene end by 5 bases; junction bases not matched to a gene: 6. The clonotype was recovered from a woman aged 18-29 years in good health and CMV-seronegative. Sequenced: PBMCs. This rearrangement joins TRBV5-1 to TRBJ2-5, with 8 nucleotides matching TRBD1. CDR3 region: CASSWWTGPETQYF. As DNA, the CDR3 is TGCGCCAGCAGCTGGTGGACAGGGCCGGAGACCCAGTACTTC.